This T cell receptor (beta chain) was recovered during a study of blood T cell repertoires in COVID-19. Study overall: Samples came from the United States, Italy and Spain, spanning acute and convalescent COVID-19. Nucleic acid was either cDNA or gDNA, and it came from T cells, B-cell-depleted T cells, or PBMCs.

Methods used by the authors: The assay estimated nucleated cells by amplifying reference gene primers. Using immunoSEQ multiplex PCR, the repertoire was profiled, and TCRdb retains in-frame clones only, with some absent. That table gives V, J and clone size, and the DNA gave D and trimming. The sample yields around 50,000 clones, around 80% seen once. The receptor comes from a woman of 80 years or more with acute or convalescent COVID-19. Material for sequencing was peripheral blood.

DNA of the CDR3: TGTGCCAGCAGCCCCGGACAGGGCCTTTTAGATACGCAGTATTTT. As protein: CASSPGQGLLDTQYF. The V and J genes are TRBV28 and TRBJ2-3; TRBD1 matches 8 bases. The CDR3 consists of 15 residues. From germline, CDR1 is MDHEN and CDR2 SYDVKM. The junction had 10 bases not matched to a gene; V was cut back by 6 bases and J by 5 bases.